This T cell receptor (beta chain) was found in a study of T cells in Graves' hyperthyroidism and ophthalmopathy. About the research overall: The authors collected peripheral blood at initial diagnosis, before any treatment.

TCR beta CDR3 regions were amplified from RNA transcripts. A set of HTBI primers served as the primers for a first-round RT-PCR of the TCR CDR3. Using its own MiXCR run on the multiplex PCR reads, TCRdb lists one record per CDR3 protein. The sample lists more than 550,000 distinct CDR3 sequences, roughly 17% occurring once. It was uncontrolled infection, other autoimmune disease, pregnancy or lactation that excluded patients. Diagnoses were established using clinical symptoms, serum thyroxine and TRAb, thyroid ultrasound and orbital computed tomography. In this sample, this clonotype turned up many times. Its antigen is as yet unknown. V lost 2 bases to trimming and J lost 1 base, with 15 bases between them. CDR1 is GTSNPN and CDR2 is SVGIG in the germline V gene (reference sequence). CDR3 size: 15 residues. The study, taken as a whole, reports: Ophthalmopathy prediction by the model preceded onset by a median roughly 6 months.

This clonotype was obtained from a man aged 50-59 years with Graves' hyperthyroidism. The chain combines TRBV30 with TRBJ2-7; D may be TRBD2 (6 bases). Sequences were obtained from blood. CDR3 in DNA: TGTGCCTGGAGTCTCGGGACTCTTTTGTCCTACGAGCAGTACTTC. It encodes CAWSLGTLLSYEQYF.